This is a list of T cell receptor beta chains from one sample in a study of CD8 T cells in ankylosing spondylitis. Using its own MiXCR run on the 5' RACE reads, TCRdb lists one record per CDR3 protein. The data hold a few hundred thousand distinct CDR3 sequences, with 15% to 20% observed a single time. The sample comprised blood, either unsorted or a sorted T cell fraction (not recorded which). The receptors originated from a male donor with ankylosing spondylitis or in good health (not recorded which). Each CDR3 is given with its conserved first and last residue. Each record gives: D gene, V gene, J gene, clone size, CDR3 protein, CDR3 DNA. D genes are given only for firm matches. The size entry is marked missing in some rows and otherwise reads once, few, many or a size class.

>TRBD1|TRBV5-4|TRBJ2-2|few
CASSLGQVPGELFF
TGTGCCAGCAGCTTAGGACAGGTCCCCGGGGAGCTGTTTTTT
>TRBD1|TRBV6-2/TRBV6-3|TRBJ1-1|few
CASSRGQLNTEAFF
TGTGCCAGCAGCCGGGGACAGCTGAACACTGAAGCTTTCTTT
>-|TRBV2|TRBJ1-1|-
CASSELGRDLEAFF
TGTGCCAGCAGTGAATTGGGCAGGGACCTTGAAGCTTTCTTT
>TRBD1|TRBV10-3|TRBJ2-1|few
CAISESLGQGNLEQFF
TGTGCCATCAGTGAGTCGCTTGGACAGGGGAATCTCGAGCAGTTCTTC
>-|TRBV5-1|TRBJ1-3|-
CASSGSGRNSGNTIYF
TGCGCCAGCAGCGGGTCGGGACGGAACTCTGGAAACACCATATATTTT
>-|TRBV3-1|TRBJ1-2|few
CASSQDSGGYTF
TGTGCCAGCAGCCAAGATAGCGGTGGCTACACCTTC
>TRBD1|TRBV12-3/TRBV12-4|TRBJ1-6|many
CASSRAGTGLNSPLHF
TGTGCCAGCAGTCGTGCCGGGACAGGGCTGAATTCACCCCTCCACTTT
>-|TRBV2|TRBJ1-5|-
CASSDSGGWTNQPQHF
TGTGCCAGCAGTGACTCCGGCGGTTGGACTAATCAGCCCCAGCATTTT
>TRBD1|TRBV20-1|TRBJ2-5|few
CSAGPTGEETQYF
TGCAGTGCTGGACCGACAGGGGAAGAGACCCAGTACTTC
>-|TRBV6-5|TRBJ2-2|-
CASSYSRGAVGPGELFF
TGTGCCAGCAGTTACTCACGGGGGGCGGTTGGCCCCGGGGAGCTGTTTTTT
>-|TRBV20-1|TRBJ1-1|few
CSARATGSAGNTEAFF
TGCAGTGCTAGAGCGACAGGATCGGCGGGGAACACTGAAGCTTTCTTT
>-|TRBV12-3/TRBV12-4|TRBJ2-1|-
CASSLAGGHEQFF
TGTGCCAGCAGTTTAGCAGGGGGACATGAGCAGTTCTTC
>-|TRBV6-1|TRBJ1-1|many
CASSPDSAGREAFF
TGTGCCAGCAGTCCAGACTCGGCGGGGCGTGAAGCTTTCTTT
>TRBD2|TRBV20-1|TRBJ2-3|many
CSAQLAALAGPDTQYF
TGCAGTGCTCAATTAGCCGCACTAGCGGGGCCAGATACGCAGTATTTT
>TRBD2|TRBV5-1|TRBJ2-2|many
CASSTGTTNTGELFF
TGCGCCAGCAGCACCGGGACTACCAACACCGGGGAGCTGTTTTTT
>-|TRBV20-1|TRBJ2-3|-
CSATSSTTDTQYF
TGCAGTGCTACCAGTAGCACGACAGATACGCAGTATTTT
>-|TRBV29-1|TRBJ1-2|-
CSDGGQNYGYTF
TGCAGCGACGGAGGACAGAACTATGGCTACACCTTC
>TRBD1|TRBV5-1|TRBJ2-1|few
CASSLDRDRAGNEQFF
TGCGCCAGCAGCTTGGACCGGGACAGGGCGGGTAATGAGCAGTTCTTC
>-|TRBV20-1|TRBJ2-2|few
CSARAGANTGELFF
TGCAGTGCTAGAGCAGGGGCCAACACCGGGGAGCTGTTTTTT
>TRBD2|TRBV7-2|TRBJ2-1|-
CASRTSGPYNEQFF
TGTGCCAGCAGGACTAGCGGACCCTACAATGAGCAGTTCTTC
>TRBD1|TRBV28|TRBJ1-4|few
CASSGQGKLFF
TGTGCCAGCAGTGGACAGGGGAAACTGTTTTTT
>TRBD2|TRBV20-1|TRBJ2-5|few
CSARSVSGVETQYF
TGCAGTGCTAGGTCGGTTAGCGGGGTGGAGACCCAGTACTTC
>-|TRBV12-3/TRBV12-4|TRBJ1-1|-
CASSFRQHTEAFF
TGTGCCAGCAGTTTCCGGCAGCACACTGAAGCTTTCTTT
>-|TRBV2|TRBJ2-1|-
CASSFSVGNEQFF
TGTGCCAGCAGTTTTAGCGTAGGCAATGAGCAGTTCTTC
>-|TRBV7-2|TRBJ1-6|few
CASSLMVRSPLHF
TGTGCCAGCAGCTTGATGGTCCGGTCACCCCTCCACTTT
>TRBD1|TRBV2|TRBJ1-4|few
CASSDRVGEKLFF
TGTGCCAGCAGCGACAGGGTGGGAGAAAAACTGTTTTTT
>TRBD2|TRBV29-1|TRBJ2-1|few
CSAALAGGPYYNEQFF
TGCAGCGCCGCTTTAGCGGGAGGGCCTTATTACAATGAGCAGTTCTTC
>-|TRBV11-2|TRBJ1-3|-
CASSRLSPGNTIYF
TGTGCCAGCAGCCGCCTTTCCCCTGGAAACACCATATATTTT
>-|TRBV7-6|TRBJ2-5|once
CASSPGRQEAQYF
TGTGCCAGCAGCCCCGGACGACAAGAGGCCCAGTACTTC
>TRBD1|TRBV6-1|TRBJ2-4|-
CASRPGQGVELAKNIQYF
TGTGCCAGCAGACCAGGACAGGGGGTAGAACTAGCCAAAAACATTCAGTACTTC
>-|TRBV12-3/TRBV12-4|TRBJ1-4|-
CASSLADRTTNEKLFF
TGTGCCAGCAGTTTAGCCGACCGGACAACTAATGAAAAACTGTTTTTT
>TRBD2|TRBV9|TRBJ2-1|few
CASSVGDYHNEQFF
TGTGCCAGCAGCGTAGGGGACTATCACAATGAGCAGTTCTTC
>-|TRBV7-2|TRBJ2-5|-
CASSLGTHKTQYF
TGTGCCAGCAGCTTAGGGACACATAAGACCCAGTACTTC
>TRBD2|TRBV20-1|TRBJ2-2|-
CSAREWGRASTGELFF
TGCAGTGCTAGAGAGTGGGGGAGGGCCTCCACCGGGGAGCTGTTTTTT
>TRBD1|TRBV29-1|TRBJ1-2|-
CSERTGESGYTF
TGCAGCGAAAGGACAGGGGAGAGTGGCTACACCTTC
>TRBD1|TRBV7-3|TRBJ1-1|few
CASSEQGTVNTEAFF
TGTGCCAGCAGCGAACAGGGGACAGTGAACACTGAAGCTTTCTTT
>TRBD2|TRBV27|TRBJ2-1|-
CASSSIGGLAGGLPYNEQFF
TGTGCCAGCAGTTCGATCGGGGGACTAGCGGGAGGTCTCCCCTACAATGAGCAGTTCTTC
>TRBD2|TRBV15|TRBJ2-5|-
CATSRESSGRGETQYF
TGTGCCACCAGCAGAGAGTCTAGCGGGAGGGGAGAGACCCAGTACTTC
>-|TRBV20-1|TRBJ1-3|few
CSAGTPGDTIYF
TGCAGTGCCGGGACACCCGGGGACACCATATATTTT
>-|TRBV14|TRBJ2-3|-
CASSKGSFGAPFTDTQYF
TGTGCCAGCAGCAAGGGGTCTTTCGGGGCCCCCTTTACAGATACGCAGTATTTT
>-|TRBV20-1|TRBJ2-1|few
CSATSSQAYDNEQFF
TGCAGTGCTACCTCCTCACAGGCCTATGACAATGAGCAGTTCTTC
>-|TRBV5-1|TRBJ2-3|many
CASSSSGVGETDTQYF
TGCGCCAGCAGCTCCTCCGGAGTAGGGGAGACAGATACGCAGTATTTT
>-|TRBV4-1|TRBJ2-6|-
CASSLTTHSGANVLTF
TGCGCCAGCAGCCTAACGACGCACTCTGGGGCCAACGTCCTGACTTTC
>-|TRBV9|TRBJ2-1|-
CASSGGVYNEQFF
TGTGCCAGCAGCGGGGGGGTCTACAATGAGCAGTTCTTC
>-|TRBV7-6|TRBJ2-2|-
CASSLGGLSGELFF
TGTGCCAGCAGCTTAGGGGGACTTTCCGGGGAGCTGTTTTTT
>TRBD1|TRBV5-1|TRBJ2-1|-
CASSLSWDRGNEQFF
TGCGCCAGCAGCTTGAGTTGGGACAGGGGTAATGAGCAGTTCTTC
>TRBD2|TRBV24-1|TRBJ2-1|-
CATSDLSSGDYNEQFF
TGTGCCACCAGTGATTTGTCGAGCGGGGACTACAATGAGCAGTTCTTC
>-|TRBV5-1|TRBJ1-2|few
CASSLDLGGNYGYTF
TGCGCCAGCAGCTTGGACCTCGGGGGAAACTATGGCTACACCTTC
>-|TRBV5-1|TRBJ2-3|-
CASRAPIGFSTDTQYF
TGCGCCAGCAGAGCCCCGATAGGATTTAGCACAGATACGCAGTATTTT
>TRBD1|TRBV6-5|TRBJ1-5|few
CASSFLTGSDNQPQHF
TGTGCCAGCAGTTTCCTGACAGGGTCGGACAATCAGCCCCAGCATTTT
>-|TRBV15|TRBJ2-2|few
CATSGSPQYGELFF
TGTGCCACCAGCGGGTCACCCCAGTACGGGGAGCTGTTTTTT
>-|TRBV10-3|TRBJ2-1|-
CAISAEGPRYNEQFF
TGTGCCATCAGTGCGGAGGGACCCCGTTACAATGAGCAGTTCTTC
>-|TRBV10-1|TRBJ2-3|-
CASSEVPGADTQYF
TGCGCCAGCAGTGAAGTTCCTGGGGCAGATACGCAGTATTTT
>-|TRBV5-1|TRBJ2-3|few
CASSAAGNPRGDTQYF
TGCGCCAGCAGTGCCGCCGGGAACCCCCGGGGAGATACGCAGTATTTT